This T cell receptor beta chain was identified in a study of identifying expanded T cells in peripheral blood. The CDR3 is 17 residues long. V lost 4 bases, J lost 6 bases, and 8 bases stayed unmatched. Germline CDR1 and CDR2: SGHRS and YFSETQ. Clones were sequenced by immunoSEQ multiplex PCR, and TCRdb holds only the in-frame ones, with some missing. Counted here are approximately 81,000 clones, roughly 84% occurring once; the ten biggest clones make up 20%. Collection occurred without any documented infections or immune events in donors. The receptor's source is a person aged 18 to 70 in good health. The specimen was blood. This rearrangement joins TRBV5-1 to TRBJ2-3; 16 positions match TRBD2. CDR3 nucleotides: TGCGCCAGCAGCGTCGGGACTAGCGGGAGGGCCGGGGATACGCAGTATTTT. It is translated as CASSVGTSGRAGDTQYF.